A selection of T cell receptor beta chains follows, all from one sample in a study of blood T cell repertoires in COVID-19. The method was immunoSEQ multiplex PCR; TCRdb's version includes in-frame clones alone and lacks a portion of them. The repertoire consists of fewer than 150,000 clones, with more than 80% occurring once and the leading ten covering 5% to 6%. Material for sequencing was peripheral blood. These receptors originate from a woman in her sixties or seventies with COVID-19, enrolled during active disease. Both conserved end residues are part of each CDR3. The D gene is left open where the match is weak.

NA | TRBV4-3 | CASSPRALGGANTDTQYF
TRBD2 | TRBV5-1 | CASSLTGTSGAFTDTQYF
NA | TRBV6-2/TRBV6-3 | CASSYYLGGVTEAFF
NA | TRBV24-1 | CATSDLSGDYGYTF
NA | TRBV6-4 | CARRVLNQPQHF
TRBD2 | TRBV7-6 | CASSTLAGGSMGTDTQYF
NA | TRBV5-5 | CASSPGGRSNTGELFF
NA | TRBV5-8 | CASSLVVAGGYTF
TRBD1 | TRBV7-2 | CASSYRDRDNYGYTF
NA | TRBV11-3 | CASSLGQTDTQYF
NA | TRBV4-2 | CASSQDAELAGSGGQFF
NA | TRBV7-9 | CASSLGGMNTEAFF
NA | TRBV7-2 | CASSLERQGRGKLFF
TRBD1 | TRBV9 | CASSARQGAWNTEAFF
TRBD2 | TRBV6-1 | CASSDWERGGPDTQYF
TRBD1 | TRBV7-2 | CASSLGSGQASAYEQYF
TRBD1 | TRBV18 | CASSPTGGAEGYTF
NA | TRBV12-5 | CARGWGGTGGQQETQYF
NA | TRBV19 | CASSITLPGNTEAFF
NA | TRBV9 | CASSVEESSYNEQFF
TRBD2 | TRBV2 | CASRLAGGPNEQFF
NA | TRBV6-4 | CASSDSLTSSYNEQFF
NA | TRBV29-1 | CSVGHNYEQYF
TRBD1 | TRBV25-1 | CASSGGQGSSYNSPLHF
TRBD1 | TRBV19 | CASSVQGLNTEAFF
TRBD1 | TRBV5-4 | CASSRGTDITDTQYF
NA | TRBV3-1/TRBV3-2 | CASSQDAALNEKLFF
NA | TRBV6-5 | CASSSQGEAHYEQYF
NA | TRBV7-2 | CASSALWALGTGELFF
TRBD1 | TRBV11-1 | CASSRTGGHYEQYF
NA | TRBV10-2 | CASSEESVRAYYGYTF
TRBD1 | TRBV7-6 | CASSTRTGTGGEKLFF
NA | TRBV24-1 | CATLGRGSSNQPQHF
TRBD1 | TRBV5-1 | CASSFSGQGRTEAFF
TRBD1 | TRBV6-5 | CASSWDRARSNYGYTF
TRBD1 | TRBV5-1 | CASSLVRQGAPTNEKLFF
TRBD1 | TRBV5-3 | CARAAWRHWPLGGGAGYGYTF
NA | TRBV5-6 | CASSMDVPGDYGYTF
TRBD1 | TRBV5-5 | CASSLGQGYNEQFF
TRBD1 | TRBV7-9 | CASSLVWEDRVEAFF
NA | TRBV27 | CASSSPQEGGRQETQYF
NA | TRBV24-1 | CATSLSGTGELFF
NA | TRBV21-1 | CASSIWGHLGNTEAFF
TRBD1 | TRBV9 | CASSPLDRADTEAFF
NA | TRBV19 | CASGQYRNTEAFF
TRBD1 | TRBV24-1 | CATSDPGQGSSYEQYF
TRBD1 | TRBV28 | CASSSPDRGPSNTEAFF